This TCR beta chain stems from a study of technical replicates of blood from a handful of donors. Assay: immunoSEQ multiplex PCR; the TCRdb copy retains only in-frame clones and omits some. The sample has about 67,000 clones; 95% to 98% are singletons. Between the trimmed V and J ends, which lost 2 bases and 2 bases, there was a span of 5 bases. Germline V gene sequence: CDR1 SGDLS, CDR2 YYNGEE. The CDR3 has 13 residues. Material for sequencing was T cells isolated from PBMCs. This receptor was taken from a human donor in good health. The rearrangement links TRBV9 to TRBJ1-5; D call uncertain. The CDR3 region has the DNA TGTGCCAGCAGCGTGAGTGGCAATCAGCCCCAGCATTTT. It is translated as CASSVSGNQPQHF. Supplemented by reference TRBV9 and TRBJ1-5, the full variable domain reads DSGVTQTPKHLITATGQRVTLRCSPRSGDLSVYWYQQSLDQGLQFLIQYYNGEERAKGNILERFSAQQFPDLHSELNLSSLELGDSALYFCASSVSGNQPQHFGDGTRLSIL.